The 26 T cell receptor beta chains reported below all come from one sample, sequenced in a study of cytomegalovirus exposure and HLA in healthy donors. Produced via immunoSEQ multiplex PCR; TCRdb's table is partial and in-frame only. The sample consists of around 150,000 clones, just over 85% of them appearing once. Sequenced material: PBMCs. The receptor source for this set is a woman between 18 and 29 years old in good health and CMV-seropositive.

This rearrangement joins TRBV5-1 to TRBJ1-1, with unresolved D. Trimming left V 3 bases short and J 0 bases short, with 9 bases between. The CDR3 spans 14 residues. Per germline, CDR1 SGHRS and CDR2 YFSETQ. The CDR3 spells CASSSGNMNTEAFF. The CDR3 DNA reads TGCGCCAGCAGCTCGGGAAACATGAACACTGAAGCTTTCTTT. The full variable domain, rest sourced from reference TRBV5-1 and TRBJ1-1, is KAGVTQTPRYLIKTRGQQVTLSCSPISGHRSVSWYQQTPGQGLQFLFEYFSETQRNKGNFPGRFSGRQFSNSRSEMNVSTLELGDSALYLCASSSGNMNTEAFFGQGTRLTVV.

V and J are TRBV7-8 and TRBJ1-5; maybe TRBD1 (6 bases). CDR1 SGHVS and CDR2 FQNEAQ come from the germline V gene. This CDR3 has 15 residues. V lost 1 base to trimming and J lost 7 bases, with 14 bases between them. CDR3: CASSLGTGIGQPQHF. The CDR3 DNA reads TGTGCCAGCAGCTTAGGTACAGGGATCGGACAGCCCCAGCATTTT.

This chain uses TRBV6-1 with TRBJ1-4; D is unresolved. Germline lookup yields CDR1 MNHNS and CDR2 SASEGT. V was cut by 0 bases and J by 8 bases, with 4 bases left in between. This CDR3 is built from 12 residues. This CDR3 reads CASSEAPEKLFF. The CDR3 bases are TGTGCCAGCAGTGAAGCCCCGGAAAAACTGTTTTTT.

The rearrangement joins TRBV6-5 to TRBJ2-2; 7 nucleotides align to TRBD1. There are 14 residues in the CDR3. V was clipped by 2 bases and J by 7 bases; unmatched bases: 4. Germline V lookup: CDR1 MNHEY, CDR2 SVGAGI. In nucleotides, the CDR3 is TGTGCCAGCAGTTACGACAGGGACATCGGGGAGCTGTTTTTT. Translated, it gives CASSYDRDIGELFF.

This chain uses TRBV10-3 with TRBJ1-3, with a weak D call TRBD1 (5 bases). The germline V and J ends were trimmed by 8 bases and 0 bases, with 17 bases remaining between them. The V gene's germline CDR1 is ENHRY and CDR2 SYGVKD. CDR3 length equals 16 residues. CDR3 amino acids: CAIQWNQGTSGNTIYF. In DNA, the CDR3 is TGTGCCATCCAGTGGAATCAGGGTACCTCTGGAAACACCATATATTTT.

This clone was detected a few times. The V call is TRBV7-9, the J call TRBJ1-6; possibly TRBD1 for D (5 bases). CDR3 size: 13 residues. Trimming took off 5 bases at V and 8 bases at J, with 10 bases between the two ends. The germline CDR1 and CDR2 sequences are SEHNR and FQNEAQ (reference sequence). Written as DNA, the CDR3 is TGTGCCAGCAGCCAGGAAGGGGATTCACCCCTCCACTTT. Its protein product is CASSQEGDSPLHF.

CDR3 sequence reads: CASSVGEGQPQHF. In DNA form, the CDR3 reads TGTGCCAGCAGCGTAGGAGAGGGTCAGCCCCAGCATTTT. The chain has TRBV9 and TRBJ1-5; D unresolved. V gave up 0 bases and J gave up 6 bases, with 7 bases separating them. There are 13 residues in the CDR3. Germline loops: CDR1 SGDLS, CDR2 YYNGEE.

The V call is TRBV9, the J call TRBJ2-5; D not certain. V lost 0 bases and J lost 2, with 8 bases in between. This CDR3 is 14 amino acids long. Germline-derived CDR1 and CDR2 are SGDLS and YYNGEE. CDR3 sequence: CASSVGWAQETQYF. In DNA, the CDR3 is TGTGCCAGCAGCGTAGGATGGGCGCAAGAGACCCAGTACTTC.

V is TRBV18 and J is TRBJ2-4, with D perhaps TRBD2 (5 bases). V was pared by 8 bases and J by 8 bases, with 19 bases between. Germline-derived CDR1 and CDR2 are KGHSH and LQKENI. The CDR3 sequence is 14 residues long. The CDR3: CASTELGSRDIQYF. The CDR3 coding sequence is TGTGCCAGCACCGAGCTAGGGAGTCGCGACATTCAGTACTTC. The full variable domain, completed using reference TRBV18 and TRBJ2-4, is NAGVMQNPRHLVRRRGQEARLRCSPMKGHSHVYWYRQLPEEGLKFMVYLQKENIIDESGMPKERFSAEFPKEGPSILRIQQVVRGDSAAYFCASTELGSRDIQYFGAGTRLSVL.

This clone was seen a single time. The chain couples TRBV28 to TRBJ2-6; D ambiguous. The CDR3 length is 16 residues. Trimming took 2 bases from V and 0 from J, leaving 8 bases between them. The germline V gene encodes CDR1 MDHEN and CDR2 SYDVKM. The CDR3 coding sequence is TGTGCCAGCAGTTTACTAGGTTCCTCTGGGGCCAACGTCCTGACTTTC. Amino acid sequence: CASSLLGSSGANVLTF.

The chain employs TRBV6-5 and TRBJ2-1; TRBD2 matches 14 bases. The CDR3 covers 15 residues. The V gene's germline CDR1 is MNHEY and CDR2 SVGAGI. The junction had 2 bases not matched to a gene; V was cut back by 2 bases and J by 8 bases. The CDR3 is CASSYRLAGGDEQFF. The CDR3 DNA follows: TGTGCCAGCAGTTACAGACTAGCGGGAGGGGATGAGCAGTTCTTC.

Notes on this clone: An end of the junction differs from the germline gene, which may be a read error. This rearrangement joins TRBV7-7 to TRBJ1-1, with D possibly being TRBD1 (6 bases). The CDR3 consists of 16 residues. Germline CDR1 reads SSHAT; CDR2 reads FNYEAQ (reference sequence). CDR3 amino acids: CASTRLRDISNTEAFF. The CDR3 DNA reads TGTGCTAGCACCCGACTCCGGGACATCAGTAACACTGAAGCTTTCTTT.

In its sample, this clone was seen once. CDR3 sequence (DNA): TGCGCCAGTTATGCAGGGGGCCCGGCCACCGGGGAGCTGTTTTTT. Encoded protein: CASYAGGPATGELFF. V gene TRBV10-2 combines with J gene TRBJ2-2, with 8 bases matching TRBD1. This CDR3 is 15 amino acids long. With V trimmed by 9 bases and J by 4 bases, 10 bases remained unmatched. CDR1 is WSHSY, CDR2 SAAADI, per germline.

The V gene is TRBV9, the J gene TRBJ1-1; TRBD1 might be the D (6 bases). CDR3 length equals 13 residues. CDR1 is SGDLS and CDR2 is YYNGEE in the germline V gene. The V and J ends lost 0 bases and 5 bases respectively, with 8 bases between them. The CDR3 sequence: CASSVEGGTEAFF. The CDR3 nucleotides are TGTGCCAGCAGCGTAGAGGGGGGGACTGAAGCTTTCTTT.

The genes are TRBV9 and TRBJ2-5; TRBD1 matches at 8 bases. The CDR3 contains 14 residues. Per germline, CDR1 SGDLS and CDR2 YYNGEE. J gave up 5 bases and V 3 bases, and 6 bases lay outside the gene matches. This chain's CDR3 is CASSAGTGGETQYF. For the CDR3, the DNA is TGTGCCAGCAGCGCAGGGACAGGCGGGGAGACCCAGTACTTC.

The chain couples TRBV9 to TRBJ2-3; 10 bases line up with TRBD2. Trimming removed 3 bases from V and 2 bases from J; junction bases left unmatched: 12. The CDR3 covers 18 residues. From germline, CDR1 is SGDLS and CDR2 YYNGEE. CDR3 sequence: CASSEKEVAGGITDTQYF. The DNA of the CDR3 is TGTGCCAGCAGCGAGAAAGAGGTAGCGGGGGGTATCACAGATACGCAGTATTTT.

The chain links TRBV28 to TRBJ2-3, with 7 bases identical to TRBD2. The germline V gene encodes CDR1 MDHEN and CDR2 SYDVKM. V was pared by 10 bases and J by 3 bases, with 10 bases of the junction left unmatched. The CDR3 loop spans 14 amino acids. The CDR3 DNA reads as TGTGCCACCGGGCGCGGGAGTCGTACAGATACGCAGTATTTT. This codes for CATGRGSRTDTQYF.

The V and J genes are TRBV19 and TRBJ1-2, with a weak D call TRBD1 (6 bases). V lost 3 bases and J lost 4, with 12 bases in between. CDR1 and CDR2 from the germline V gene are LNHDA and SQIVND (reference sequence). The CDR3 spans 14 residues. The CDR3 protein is CASSIGQSTYGYTF. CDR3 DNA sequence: TGTGCCAGTAGTATTGGACAGTCTACCTATGGCTACACCTTC. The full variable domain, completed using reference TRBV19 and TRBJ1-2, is DGGITQSPKYLFRKEGQNVTLSCEQNLNHDAMYWYRQDPGQGLRLIYYSQIVNDFQKGDIAEGYSVSREKKESFPLTVTSAQKNPTAFYLCASSIGQSTYGYTFGSGTRLTVV.

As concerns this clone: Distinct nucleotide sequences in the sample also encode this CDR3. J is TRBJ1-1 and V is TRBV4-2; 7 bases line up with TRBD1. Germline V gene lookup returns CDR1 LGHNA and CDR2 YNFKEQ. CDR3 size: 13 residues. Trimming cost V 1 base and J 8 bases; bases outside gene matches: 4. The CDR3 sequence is CASSQVTGPEAFF. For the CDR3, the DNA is TGTGCCAGCAGCCAAGTGACAGGGCCGGAAGCTTTCTTT.

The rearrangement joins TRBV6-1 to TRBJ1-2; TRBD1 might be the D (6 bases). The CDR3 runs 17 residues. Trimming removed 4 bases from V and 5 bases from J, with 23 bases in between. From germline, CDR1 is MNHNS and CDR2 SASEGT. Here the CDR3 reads CASSVGAGDQHLYGYTF. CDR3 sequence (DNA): TGTGCCAGCAGTGTCGGGGCAGGGGATCAACACCTATATGGCTACACCTTC.

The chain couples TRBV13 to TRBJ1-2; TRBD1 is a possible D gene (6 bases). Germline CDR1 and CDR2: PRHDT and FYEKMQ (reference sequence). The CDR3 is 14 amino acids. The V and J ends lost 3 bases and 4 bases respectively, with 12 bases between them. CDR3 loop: CASSFAQGGYGYTF. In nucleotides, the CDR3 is TGTGCCAGCAGCTTCGCACAGGGCGGCTATGGCTACACCTTC. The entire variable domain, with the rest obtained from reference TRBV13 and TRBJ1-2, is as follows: AAGVIQSPRHLIKEKRETATLKCYPIPRHDTVYWYQQGPGQDPQFLISFYEKMQSDKGSIPDRFSAQQFSDYHSELNMSSLELGDSALYFCASSFAQGGYGYTFGSGTRLTVV.

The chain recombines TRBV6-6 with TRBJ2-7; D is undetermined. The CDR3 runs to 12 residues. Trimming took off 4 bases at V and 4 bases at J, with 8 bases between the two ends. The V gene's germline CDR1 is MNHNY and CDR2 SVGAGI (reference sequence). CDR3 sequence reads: CASSSGLYEQYF. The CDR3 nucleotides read TGTGCCAGCAGTTCCGGTCTATACGAGCAGTACTTC.

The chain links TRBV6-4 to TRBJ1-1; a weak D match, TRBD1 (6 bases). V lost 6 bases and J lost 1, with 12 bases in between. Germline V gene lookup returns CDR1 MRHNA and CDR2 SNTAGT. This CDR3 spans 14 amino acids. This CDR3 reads CASRTTGGNTEAFF. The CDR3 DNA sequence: TGTGCCAGCAGGACGACAGGAGGGAACACTGAAGCTTTCTTT.

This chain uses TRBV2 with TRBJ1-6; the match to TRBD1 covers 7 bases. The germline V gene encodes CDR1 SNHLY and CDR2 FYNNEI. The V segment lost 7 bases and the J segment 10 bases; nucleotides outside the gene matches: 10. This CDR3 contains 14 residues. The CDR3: CASNRQGGISPLHF. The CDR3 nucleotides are TGTGCCAGCAATCGACAGGGTGGTATCTCACCCCTCCACTTT.

For the CDR3, the DNA is TGTGCCAGCAGCTCAACAGGGGCTCATTCACCCCTCCACTTT. Translated, it gives CASSSTGAHSPLHF. This chain joins TRBV11-3 and TRBJ1-6; TRBD1 matches 7 bases. V lost 4 bases to trimming and J lost 8 bases; unmatched junction nucleotides: 5. CDR3 length equals 14 residues. Looked up from germline, CDR1 is SGHNT and CDR2 is YENEEA.

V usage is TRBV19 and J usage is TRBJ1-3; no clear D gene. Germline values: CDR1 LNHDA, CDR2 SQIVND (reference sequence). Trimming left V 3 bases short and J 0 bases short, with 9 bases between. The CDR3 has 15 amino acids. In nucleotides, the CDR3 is TGTGCCAGTAGTATTCGCGTCTCCTCTGGAAACACCATATATTTT. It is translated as CASSIRVSSGNTIYF.